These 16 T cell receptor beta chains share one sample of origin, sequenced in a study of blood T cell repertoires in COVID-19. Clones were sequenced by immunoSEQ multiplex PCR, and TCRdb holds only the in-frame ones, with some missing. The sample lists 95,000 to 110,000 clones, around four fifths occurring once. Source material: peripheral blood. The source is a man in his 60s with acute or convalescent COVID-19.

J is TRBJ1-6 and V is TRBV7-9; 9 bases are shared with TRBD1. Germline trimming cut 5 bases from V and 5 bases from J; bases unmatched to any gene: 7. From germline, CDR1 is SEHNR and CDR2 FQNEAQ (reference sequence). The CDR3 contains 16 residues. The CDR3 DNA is TGTGCCAGCAGCACCTCTGGACAGGGGAATAATTCACCCCTCCACTTT. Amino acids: CASSTSGQGNNSPLHF.

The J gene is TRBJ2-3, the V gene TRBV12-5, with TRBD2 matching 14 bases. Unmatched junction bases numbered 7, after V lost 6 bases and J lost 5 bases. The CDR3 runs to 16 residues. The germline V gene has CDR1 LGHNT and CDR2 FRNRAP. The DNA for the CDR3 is TGTGCTAGTGGCTCGACTAGCGGGGGGGCTGGAGATACGCAGTATTTT. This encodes CASGSTSGGAGDTQYF.

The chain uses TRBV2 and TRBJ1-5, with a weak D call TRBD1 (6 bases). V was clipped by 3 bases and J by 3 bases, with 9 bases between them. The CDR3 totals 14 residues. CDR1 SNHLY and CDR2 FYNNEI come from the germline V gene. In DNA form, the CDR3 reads TGTGCCAGCAGTGAGGGGGCTGACAATCAGCCCCAGCATTTT. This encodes CASSEGADNQPQHF.

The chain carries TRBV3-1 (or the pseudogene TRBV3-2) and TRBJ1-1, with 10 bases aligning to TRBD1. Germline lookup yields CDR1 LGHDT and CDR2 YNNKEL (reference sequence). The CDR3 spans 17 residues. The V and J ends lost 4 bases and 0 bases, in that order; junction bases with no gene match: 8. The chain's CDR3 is CASSLRDRGYLNTEAFF. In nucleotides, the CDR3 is TGTGCCAGCAGCCTCCGGGACAGGGGCTATTTGAACACTGAAGCTTTCTTT.

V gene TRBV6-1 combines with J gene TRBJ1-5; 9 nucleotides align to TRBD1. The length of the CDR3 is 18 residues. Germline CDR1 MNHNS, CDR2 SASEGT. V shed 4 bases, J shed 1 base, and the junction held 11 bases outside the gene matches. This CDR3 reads CASSGKFTGGGSNQPQHF. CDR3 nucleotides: TGTGCCAGCAGTGGAAAATTCACAGGGGGCGGAAGCAATCAGCCCCAGCATTTT.

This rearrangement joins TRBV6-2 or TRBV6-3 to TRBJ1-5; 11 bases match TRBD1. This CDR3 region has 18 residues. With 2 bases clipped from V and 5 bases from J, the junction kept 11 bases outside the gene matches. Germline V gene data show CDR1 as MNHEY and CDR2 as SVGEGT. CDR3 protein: CASSYPRRGTGGDQPQHF. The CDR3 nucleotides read TGTGCCAGCAGTTACCCCAGGCGCGGGACAGGGGGGGATCAGCCCCAGCATTTT.

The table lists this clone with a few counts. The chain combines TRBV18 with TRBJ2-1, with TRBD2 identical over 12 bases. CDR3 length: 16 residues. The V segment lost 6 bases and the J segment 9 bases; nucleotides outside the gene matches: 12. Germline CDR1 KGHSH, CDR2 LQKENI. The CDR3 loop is CASSRTGTSGPSEQFF. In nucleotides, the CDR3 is TGTGCCAGCTCTCGGACCGGGACTAGCGGGCCTAGTGAGCAGTTCTTC.

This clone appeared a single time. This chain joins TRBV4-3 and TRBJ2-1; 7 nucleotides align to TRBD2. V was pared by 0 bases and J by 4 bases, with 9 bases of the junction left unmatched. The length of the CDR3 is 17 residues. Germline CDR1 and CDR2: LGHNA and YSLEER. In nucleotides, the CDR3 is TGCGCCAGCAGCCAAGATTCGGGAGGCCCCCTGTACAATGAGCAGTTCTTC. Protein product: CASSQDSGGPLYNEQFF.

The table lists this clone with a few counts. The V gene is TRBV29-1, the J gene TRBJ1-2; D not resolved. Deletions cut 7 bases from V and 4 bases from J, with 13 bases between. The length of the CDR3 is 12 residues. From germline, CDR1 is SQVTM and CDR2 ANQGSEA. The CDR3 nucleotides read TGCAGCGCCAGCCGGGAGTTCTATGGCTACACCTTC. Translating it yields CSASREFYGYTF.

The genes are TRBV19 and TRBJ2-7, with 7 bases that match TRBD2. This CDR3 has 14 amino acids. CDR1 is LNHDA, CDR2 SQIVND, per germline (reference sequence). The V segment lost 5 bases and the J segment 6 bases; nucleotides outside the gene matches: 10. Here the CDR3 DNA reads TGTGCCAGTAGTCTGACTAGCCGAGAGGGCGAGCAGTACTTC. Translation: CASSLTSREGEQYF.

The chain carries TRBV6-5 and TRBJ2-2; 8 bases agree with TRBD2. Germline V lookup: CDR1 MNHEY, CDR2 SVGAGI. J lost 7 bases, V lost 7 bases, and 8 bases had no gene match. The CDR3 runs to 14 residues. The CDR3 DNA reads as TGTGCCAGCAAACGACTAGCGATGGTCGGGGAGCTGTTTTTT. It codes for CASKRLAMVGELFF.

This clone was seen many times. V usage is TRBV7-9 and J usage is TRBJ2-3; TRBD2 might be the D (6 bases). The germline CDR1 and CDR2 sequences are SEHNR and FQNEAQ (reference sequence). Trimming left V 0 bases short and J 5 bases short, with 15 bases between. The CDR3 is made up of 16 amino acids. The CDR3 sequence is CASSLASGRERDTQYF. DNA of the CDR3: TGTGCCAGCAGCTTAGCGTCAGGCCGGGAGAGAGATACGCAGTATTTT.

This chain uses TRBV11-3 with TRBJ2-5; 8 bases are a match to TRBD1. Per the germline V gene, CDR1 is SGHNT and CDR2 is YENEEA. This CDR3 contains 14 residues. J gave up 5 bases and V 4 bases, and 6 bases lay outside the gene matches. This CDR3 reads CASSYSDRVETQYF. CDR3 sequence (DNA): TGTGCCAGCAGCTACTCGGACAGGGTGGAGACCCAGTACTTC.

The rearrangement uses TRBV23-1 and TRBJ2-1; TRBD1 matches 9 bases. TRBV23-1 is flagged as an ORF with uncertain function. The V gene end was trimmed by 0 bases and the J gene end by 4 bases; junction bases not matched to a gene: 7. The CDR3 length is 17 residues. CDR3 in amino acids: CASSQSGTGKWYNEQFF. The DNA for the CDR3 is TGCGCCAGCAGTCAATCGGGGACAGGGAAATGGTACAATGAGCAGTTCTTC.

The CDR3 coding sequence is TGTGCCAGCAGCCACCCTAGTAGCGGGAAAACCTGGGGTGAGCAGTTCTTC. Translation: CASSHPSSGKTWGEQFF. The rearrangement links TRBV2 to TRBJ2-1; TRBD2 aligns across 8 bases. The CDR3 covers 17 residues. Germline V CDR1 and CDR2: SNHLY, FYNNEI. V was pared by 6 bases and J by 9 bases, with 19 bases of the junction left unmatched.

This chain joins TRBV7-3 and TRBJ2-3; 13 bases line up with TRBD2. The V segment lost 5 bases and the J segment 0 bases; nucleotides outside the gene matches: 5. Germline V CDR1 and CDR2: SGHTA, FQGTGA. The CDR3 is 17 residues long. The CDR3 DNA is TGTGCCAGCAGCCTCACTAGCGGGGGGGCTAGCACAGATACGCAGTATTTT. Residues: CASSLTSGGASTDTQYF.